This TCR beta chain was obtained from a study of T-cell memory formation after mild COVID-19. Regarding the study as a whole: Some clones that responded were present in memory (sampled pre-infection), which suggests cross-reactive memory joined.

Worth noting for this clonotype: Antigen unknown.

5'RACE primed at constant segments yielded TCR alpha and TCR beta cDNA libraries bearing sample barcodes and UMIs. MiXCR, applied by TCRdb to the 5' RACE reads, yields one record per CDR3 protein. Here the sample spans 400,000 to 500,000 distinct CDR3 sequences, roughly 20% being singletons. Germline V gives CDR1 ENHRY, CDR2 SYGVKD. This CDR3 is 17 amino acids long. The V gene end was trimmed by 3 bases and the J gene end by 0 bases; junction bases not matched to a gene: 9. This TCR derives from an adult woman who had mild COVID-19 (a few samples of this study predate the infection). Cell type and time point are not known. The chain carries TRBV10-3 and TRBJ2-7; 9 bases line up with TRBD2. The sequenced sample consisted of PBMCs or a T cell subset sorted from them (not recorded which). The chain's CDR3 is CAISDGTSSKSSYEQYF. Written as DNA, the CDR3 is TGTGCCATCAGTGATGGGACTAGCTCGAAAAGCTCCTACGAGCAGTACTTC.